This T cell receptor beta chain appears in the sequencing data of a study of PD-L1 blockade in urothelial cancer. Findings and caveats of the study: Larger 3-week expansion of tumor-associated blood clones was seen in durable-benefit patients.

The time point: pretreatment peripheral blood. Patients each gave 1 to 8 samples, pretreatment and on-treatment. Concerning this clone itself: What it binds is unknown.

CDR3 length: 16 amino acids. The junction had 11 bases not matched to a gene; V was cut back by 7 bases and J by 1 base. Germline-derived CDR1 and CDR2 are LNHDA and SQIVND (reference sequence). Added to each PCR by spiking were synthetic TCR analog templates. Using immunoSEQ multiplex PCR, the repertoire was profiled, and TCRdb retains in-frame clones only, with some absent. The table lists approximately 47,000 clones, approximately 85% of them singletons, with approximately 2% in the top ten. The sequence came from a man in his forties or fifties with urothelial cancer. The chain has TRBV19 and TRBJ2-3, with TRBD1 identical over 7 bases. The sample in question was PBMCs, obtained around atezolizumab (anti-PD-L1) treatment. This CDR3 is CASTNLRTGGTDTQYF. For the CDR3, the DNA is TGTGCCAGTACCAACTTAAGGACAGGCGGCACAGATACGCAGTATTTT.